The 10 T cell receptor beta chains in this list originate from one sample, sequenced in a study of T cells in Graves' hyperthyroidism and ophthalmopathy. TCR beta CDR3 region amplification was performed from RNA transcripts. Using the HTBI primer set, a first-round RT-PCR was run on the TCR CDR3. TCRdb re-analysed the multiplex PCR reads in MiXCR, keeping a single row per CDR3 protein. The sample has a few hundred thousand distinct CDR3 sequences, around 14% seen once. Specimen: blood. The receptors originated from a woman aged 18 to 35 with Graves' hyperthyroidism that later progressed to Graves' ophthalmopathy.

This clonotype was counted ten times or more. The chain recombines TRBV2 with TRBJ1-5; TRBD1 matches 9 bases. Germline trimming cut 6 bases from V and 6 bases from J; bases unmatched to any gene: 6. The CDR3 has 14 amino acids. CDR1 is SNHLY, CDR2 FYNNEI, per germline. The CDR3 DNA follows: TGTGCCAGCAGCCCAACAGGGGGCGGTCAGCCCCAGCATTTT. Encoded protein: CASSPTGGGQPQHF.

This clonotype occurred once. The junction and the germline gene differ at one end; a read error may be behind it. The chain has TRBV6-2 or TRBV6-3 and TRBJ2-5; possibly TRBD1 for D (5 bases). Germline V gene data show CDR1 as MNHEY and CDR2 as SVGEGT. This CDR3 has 13 amino acids. The CDR3 here is CASSQGVWGTQYF. The CDR3 DNA reads TGCGCCAGCAGCCAAGGGGTTTGGGGGACCCAGTACTTC.

This clonotype was seen at least ten times. The chain employs TRBV28 and TRBJ2-3; 9 bases are a match to TRBD1. Germline V gene sequence: CDR1 MDHEN, CDR2 SYDVKM. The CDR3 runs to 16 residues. Unmatched junction bases numbered 10, after V lost 5 bases and J lost 4 bases. The CDR3 here is CASSPGTGLVADTQYF. The CDR3 DNA reads TGTGCCAGCAGTCCGGGGACAGGGTTAGTTGCAGATACGCAGTATTTT. The full variable domain, in which reference TRBV28 and TRBJ2-3 provide the parts outside the CDR3, is DVKVTQSSRYLVKRTGEKVFLECVQDMDHENMFWYRQDPGLGLRLIYFSYDVKMKEKGDIPEGYSVSREKKERFSLILESASTNQTSMYLCASSPGTGLVADTQYFGPGTRLTVL.

The rearrangement joins TRBV7-2 to TRBJ2-2, with D unresolved. The germline V and J ends were trimmed by 3 bases and 0 bases, with 5 bases remaining between them. Germline loops: CDR1 SGHTA, CDR2 FQGNSA. The CDR3 consists of 14 residues. CDR3 loop: CASSFTPNTGELFF. Written as DNA, the CDR3 is TGTGCCAGCAGCTTTACTCCGAACACCGGGGAGCTGTTTTTT.

Ten or more counts support this clonotype. The rearrangement joins TRBV2 to TRBJ2-7; 7 positions match TRBD1. Trimming removed 4 bases from V and 0 bases from J; junction bases left unmatched: 9. The CDR3 runs to 16 residues. Germline V gives CDR1 SNHLY, CDR2 FYNNEI. CDR3 residues: CASSGLGQSSSYEQYF. The CDR3 DNA reads as TGTGCCAGCAGTGGATTGGGACAGTCGAGCTCCTACGAGCAGTACTTC.

Many counts were recorded for this clonotype. The J gene is TRBJ2-5, the V gene TRBV20-1; D is perhaps TRBD2 (6 bases). Germline V lookup: CDR1 DFQATT, CDR2 SNEGSKA (reference sequence). Between the trimmed V and J ends, which lost 3 bases and 5 bases, there was a span of 19 bases. This CDR3 has 15 amino acids. The CDR3 spells CSASYERRGWETQYF. The CDR3 DNA is TGCAGTGCTAGTTATGAGCGGAGGGGTTGGGAGACCCAGTACTTC.

A remark on this clonotype: One base away lies a much larger clone, so this may be a sequencing read error. V and J are TRBV7-9 and TRBJ1-2; no firm D call. The CDR3 loop spans 14 amino acids. The V end lost 5 bases, the J end lost 2 bases, and 12 bases lay between the germline ends. CDR1 is SEHNR and CDR2 is FQNEAQ in the germline V gene (reference sequence). The CDR3 loop is CASSPRSRNYGYTF. The CDR3 DNA reads as TGTGCCAGCAGCCCCAGGTCGCGGAACTATGGCTACACCTTC. The whole variable domain, filled in from reference TRBV7-9 and TRBJ1-2, reads DTGVSQNPRHKITKRGQNVTFRCDPISEHNRLYWYRQTLGQGPEFLTYFQNEAQLEKSRLLSDRFSAERPKGSFSTLEIQRTEQGDSAMYLCASSPRSRNYGYTFGSGTRLTVV.

This sequence joins TRBV4-1 and TRBJ1-1; 9 bases are a match to TRBD1. V was clipped by 4 bases and J by 4 bases; unmatched bases: 7. The germline V gene has CDR1 MGHRA and CDR2 YSYEKL. CDR3 length: 15 amino acids. The CDR3 loop reads CASSLRDRVPTEAFF. The CDR3 coding sequence is TGCGCCAGCAGCCTCCGGGACAGGGTCCCCACTGAAGCTTTCTTT.

The chain carries TRBV10-1 and TRBJ2-3; D gene unclear. V was pared by 4 bases and J by 0 bases, with 14 bases between. The V gene's germline CDR1 is WNHNN and CDR2 SYGVQD (reference sequence). This CDR3 comprises 16 residues. The CDR3 spells CASSGTIRISTDTQYF. DNA for the CDR3: TGCGCCAGCAGTGGAACAATAAGAATTAGCACAGATACGCAGTATTTT.

This clonotype was detected ten times or more. The CDR3 coding sequence is TGTGCCAGCAGTCTAGCGGGCCGCACAGATACGCAGTATTTT. Translated: CASSLAGRTDTQYF. The V gene is TRBV28, the J gene TRBJ2-3; 8 bases match TRBD2. The germline gives CDR1 MDHEN, CDR2 SYDVKM. The trim removed 5 bases at V and 1 base at J, leaving 2 bases unmatched. The CDR3 extends over 14 amino acids.